This T cell receptor (beta chain) is drawn from a study of OX40 agonist ivuxolimab in advanced cancers. Across the study: Ivuxolimab, which is an agonistic anti-OX40 (CD134) antibody, was administered to the patients. Those enrolled were roughly 85% male, with a mean age of roughly 60 years and ages from 23 to 79. Head and neck, renal cell, melanoma or hepatocellular carcinoma were the cancers that dose-escalation patients had.

TCRdb's copy holds only in-frame clones and misses some; the assay was immunoSEQ multiplex PCR. This sample has more than 45,000 clones, with 65% to 85% found just once. Trimming at V came to 0 bases and at J to 2 bases, leaving 5 bases not matched to a gene. CDR3 length equals 15 residues. The germline CDR1 and CDR2 sequences are SGDLS and YYNGEE. This sequence joins TRBV9 and TRBJ2-7, with 7 bases matching TRBD1. This TCR derives from an adult with an advanced solid tumor such as melanoma, head and neck, liver or kidney cancer. Sample: CD4+ or CD8+ T cells sorted from blood, taken in a trial of the OX40 agonist ivuxolimab. For the CDR3, the DNA is TGTGCCAGCAGCGTAGGAGGGACAGCCACCTACGAGCAGTACTTC. This codes for CASSVGGTATYEQYF.